A single sample gave rise to the 24 T cell receptor beta chains below, sequenced in a study of cytotoxic CD8 clonotypes in ibrutinib-treated CLL. Here immunoSEQ multiplex PCR was the method, and the copy in TCRdb shows in-frame clones only, minus some. The table has 150,000 to 200,000 clones, around nine tenths seen once. The input for sequencing was PBMCs, taken at disease progression, from a patient treated with ibrutinib. The receptors stem from a human donor with chronic lymphocytic leukemia.

The chain combines TRBV29-1 with TRBJ1-3; tentative D call: TRBD1 (6 bases). V shed 8 bases and J shed 0 bases, with 11 bases lying between them. The CDR3 is 13 amino acids. Looked up from germline, CDR1 is SQVTM and CDR2 is ANQGSEA. Here the CDR3 reads CSTTGNSGNTIYF. For the CDR3, the DNA is TGCAGCACCACAGGGAACTCTGGAAACACCATATATTTT.

V is TRBV6-1 and J is TRBJ2-1; the D call may be TRBD1 or TRBD2 (5 bases each). V gave up 11 bases and J gave up 7 bases, with 12 bases separating them. The CDR3 contains 11 residues. CDR1 is MNHNS and CDR2 is SASEGT in the germline V gene. The DNA for the CDR3 is TGTGCCGCAAGGGACGGGAATGAGCAGTTCTTC. Translation: CAARDGNEQFF.

The V gene is TRBV7-2, the J gene TRBJ2-7, with TRBD1 identical over 7 bases. Germline assignment: CDR1 SGHTA and CDR2 FQGNSA. Unmatched junction bases numbered 6, after V lost 1 base and J lost 3 bases. The CDR3 length is 15 residues. The CDR3 spells CASSLEDDRDYEQYF. For the CDR3, the DNA is TGTGCCAGCAGCTTAGAAGACGACAGGGACTACGAGCAGTACTTC. Using reference TRBV7-2 and TRBJ2-7 for the parts outside the CDR3, the full variable domain is GAGVSQSPSNKVTEKGKDVELRCDPISGHTALYWYRQSLGQGLEFLIYFQGNSAPDKSGLPSDRFSAERTGGSVSTLTIQRTQQEDSAVYLCASSLEDDRDYEQYFGPGTRLTVT.

The CDR3 reads CASSPEFNYGYTF. The CDR3 nucleotides are TGTGCCAGCAGCCCAGAATTTAACTATGGCTACACCTTC. The rearrangement links TRBV6-1 to TRBJ1-2; D is unresolved. The CDR3 totals 13 residues. V shed 6 bases and J shed 1 base, with 9 bases lying between them. Germline values: CDR1 MNHNS, CDR2 SASEGT.

The chain recombines TRBV5-1 with TRBJ1-2; unclear D gene. The V and J ends lost 0 bases and 5 bases respectively, with 11 bases between them. The CDR3 covers 14 residues. Germline-derived CDR1 and CDR2 are SGHRS and YFSETQ. The DNA of the CDR3 is TGCGCCAGCAGCTTGGACGGGGTGGGGTATGGCTACACCTTC. Its translation: CASSLDGVGYGYTF.

The rearrangement links TRBV29-1 to TRBJ2-1; TRBD2 matches 10 bases. Germline lookup yields CDR1 SQVTM and CDR2 ANQGSEA. V gave up 1 base and J gave up 3 bases; unmatched junction bases: 6. This CDR3 region has 16 residues. CDR3 coding DNA: TGCAGCGTTGAAGTCGCTAGCGGGAGATTCTACAATGAGCAGTTCTTC. It specifies CSVEVASGRFYNEQFF.

V usage is TRBV19 and J usage is TRBJ1-5; D uncertain. Germline CDR1 reads LNHDA; CDR2 reads SQIVND (reference sequence). The V end lost 2 bases, the J end lost 0 bases, and 8 bases lay between the germline ends. The CDR3 extends over 15 amino acids. CDR3 nucleotide sequence: TGTGCCAGTAGTATACTAATTTATAGCAATCAGCCCCAGCATTTT. Its protein is CASSILIYSNQPQHF.

The chain links TRBV7-3 to TRBJ2-7, with 8 bases lining up with TRBD1. From germline, CDR1 is SGHTA and CDR2 FQGTGA. This CDR3 region has 15 residues. J gave up 7 bases and V 5 bases, and 13 bases lay outside the gene matches. CDR3 in DNA: TGTGCCAGCAGCCCTATCAGGGGGCCGTCTGTTGAGCAGTACTTC. This sequence encodes CASSPIRGPSVEQYF.

In this sample, this clone turned up once. The J gene is TRBJ2-3, the V gene TRBV27; 7 bases are a match to TRBD2. CDR1 MNHEY and CDR2 SMNVEV come from the germline V gene (reference sequence). The J segment lost 5 bases and the V segment lost 4 bases, leaving 6 bases of the junction unmatched. There are 14 residues in the CDR3. CDR3 region: CASSWGGVEDTQYF. In DNA, the CDR3 is TGTGCCAGCAGTTGGGGAGGGGTGGAAGATACGCAGTATTTT.

The chain uses TRBV7-3 and TRBJ2-2; 9 bases map to TRBD2. Germline CDR1 reads SGHTA; CDR2 reads FQGTGA. This CDR3 comprises 17 residues. V shed 2 bases, J shed 1 base, and the junction held 5 bases outside the gene matches. This CDR3 reads CASSLWAGGMNTGELFF. The CDR3 DNA follows: TGTGCCAGCAGCTTATGGGCGGGAGGGATGAACACCGGGGAGCTGTTTTTT. Full variable domain (rest looked up from reference TRBV7-3 and TRBJ2-2): GAGVSQTPSNKVTEKGKYVELRCDPISGHTALYWYRQSLGQGPEFLIYFQGTGAADDSGLPNDRFFAVRPEGSVSTLKIQRTERGDSAVYLCASSLWAGGMNTGELFFGEGSRLTVL.

The genes are TRBV10-2 and TRBJ1-1; 7 bases line up with TRBD1. The germline V gene encodes CDR1 WSHSY and CDR2 SAAADI. This CDR3 has 13 residues. Trimming at V came to 3 bases and at J to 5 bases, leaving 3 bases not matched to a gene. The CDR3 DNA is TGCGCCAGCAGTGAAGGGGGCGGGACTGAAGCTTTCTTT. It is translated as CASSEGGGTEAFF.

J is TRBJ1-2 and V is TRBV7-2, with a possible D match to TRBD1 (5 bases). V was trimmed by 5 bases and J by 3 bases, leaving 10 bases between them. Germline V gene lookup returns CDR1 SGHTA and CDR2 FQGNSA. The CDR3 has 13 amino acids. CDR3 sequence (DNA): TGTGCCAGCAGCCCCAGGGAATACTATGGCTACACCTTC. This codes for CASSPREYYGYTF.

The chain has TRBV5-8 and TRBJ2-7; 9 bases are a match to TRBD1. Germline V gene sequence: CDR1 SGHTS, CDR2 YDEGEE. The CDR3 runs to 17 residues. V gave up 2 bases and J gave up 4 bases; unmatched junction bases: 13. The CDR3 protein is CASSFTRDRAMAYEQYF. The CDR3 bases are TGTGCCAGCAGCTTTACTCGGGACAGGGCTATGGCATACGAGCAGTACTTC.

V and J are TRBV28 and TRBJ2-7, with 13 bases lining up with TRBD2. Germline-derived CDR1 and CDR2 are MDHEN and SYDVKM. The V gene end was trimmed by 4 bases and the J gene end by 2 bases; junction bases not matched to a gene: 14. The CDR3 consists of 19 residues. This CDR3 reads CASSSVGISGTSGAYEQYF. The CDR3 bases are TGTGCCAGCAGTTCTGTGGGGATATCCGGGACTAGCGGGGCCTACGAGCAGTACTTC.

This chain connects TRBV15 to TRBJ1-2; 9 positions agree with TRBD1. V gave up 3 bases and J gave up 8 bases; unmatched junction bases: 10. Germline lookup yields CDR1 LNHNV and CDR2 YYDKDF (reference sequence). The CDR3 consists of 15 residues. The chain's CDR3 is CATSSTGQGYQGYTF. For the CDR3, the DNA is TGTGCCACCAGCAGTACGGGACAGGGATATCAGGGCTACACCTTC.

The gene calls are TRBV4-1 and TRBJ2-1; weak D call: TRBD2 (6 bases). Per the germline V gene, CDR1 is MGHRA and CDR2 is YSYEKL. This CDR3 region has 14 residues. V was shortened by 4 bases and J by 8 bases, with 15 bases between the two germline ends. The DNA of the CDR3 is TGCGCCAGCAGCCCGCCGACTAGTTTCCATGAGCAGTTCTTC. As protein: CASSPPTSFHEQFF.

The genes are TRBV29-1 and TRBJ2-4, with a tentative D call TRBD1 (5 bases). Germline V gene sequence: CDR1 SQVTM, CDR2 ANQGSEA. The CDR3 has 13 residues. Trimming took off 8 bases at V and 8 bases at J, with 19 bases between the two ends. CDR3 in amino acids: CSYQTQGWDIQYF. CDR3 sequence (DNA): TGCAGCTATCAGACTCAGGGATGGGACATTCAGTACTTC.

In this sample, this clone turned up once. The chain joins TRBV6-4 to TRBJ2-3; 10 bases align to TRBD1. The V and J ends lost 0 bases and 5 bases, in that order; junction bases with no gene match: 14. CDR1 and CDR2 from the germline V gene are MRHNA and SNTAGT. This CDR3 has 19 residues. Here the CDR3 reads CASSDSKEVWDRGKDTQYF. CDR3 coding DNA: TGTGCCAGCAGTGACTCGAAGGAGGTATGGGACAGGGGAAAAGATACGCAGTATTTT.

The V gene is TRBV11-1, the J gene TRBJ2-5, with D unclear. This CDR3 is 12 amino acids long. The germline gives CDR1 SGHAT, CDR2 FQDESV (reference sequence). Between the trimmed V and J ends, which lost 4 bases and 4 bases, there was a span of 7 bases. The CDR3 DNA sequence: TGTGCCAGCAGCTCCCGTCTAGAGACCCAGTACTTC. Amino acid sequence: CASSSRLETQYF.

V is TRBV5-1 and J is TRBJ1-4; D unclear. CDR1 is SGHRS and CDR2 is YFSETQ in the germline V gene. The V end lost 0 bases, the J end lost 2 bases, and 11 bases lay between the germline ends. The CDR3 totals 16 residues. The CDR3 sequence is CASSLGIESTNEKLFF. The CDR3 bases are TGCGCCAGCAGCTTGGGGATCGAGTCGACTAATGAAAAACTGTTTTTT.

The chain recombines TRBV27 with TRBJ2-2, with 8 bases aligning to TRBD2. CDR1 and CDR2 from the germline V gene are MNHEY and SMNVEV (reference sequence). The trim removed 2 bases at V and 3 bases at J, leaving 2 bases unmatched. CDR3 length: 15 residues. The CDR3 DNA reads TGTGCCAGCAGTTTACTAGCGGGTCACACCGGGGAGCTGTTTTTT. Translation: CASSLLAGHTGELFF.

The chain carries TRBV28 and TRBJ2-1; TRBD2 might be the D (5 bases). Germline lookup yields CDR1 MDHEN and CDR2 SYDVKM. The CDR3 length is 16 residues. The ends were cut back, 5 bases at V and 1 base at J, with 15 bases in the middle. CDR3 residues: CASSTRDGDSYNEQFF. Written as DNA, the CDR3 is TGTGCCAGCAGTACCCGAGACGGGGATTCCTACAATGAGCAGTTCTTC. The whole variable domain, filled in from reference TRBV28 and TRBJ2-1, reads DVKVTQSSRYLVKRTGEKVFLECVQDMDHENMFWYRQDPGLGLRLIYFSYDVKMKEKGDIPEGYSVSREKKERFSLILESASTNQTSMYLCASSTRDGDSYNEQFFGPGTRLTVL.

CDR3 nucleotide sequence: TGTGCCAGCCTTATGGGGACAGGGAATGGCTACACCTTC. Translating gives CASLMGTGNGYTF. The V and J genes are TRBV28 and TRBJ1-2, with 9 bases that match TRBD1. CDR3 length: 13 amino acids. Per germline, CDR1 MDHEN and CDR2 SYDVKM. V shed 8 bases, J shed 6 bases, and the junction held 7 bases outside the gene matches.

The chain is built from TRBV2 and TRBJ2-7; D possibly corresponds to TRBD1 (6 bases). The CDR3 sequence is 11 residues long. Germline V gene lookup returns CDR1 SNHLY and CDR2 FYNNEI. V was clipped by 11 bases and J by 3 bases, with 11 bases between them. CDR3 bases: TGTGCCGAGCAGGGGATCTACGAGCAGTACTTC. This codes for CAEQGIYEQYF.